This entry concerns a single T cell receptor beta chain. Its matching antigen is unknown. Every ophthalmopathy donor presented moderate-to-severe activity, CAS ≥3, NOSPECS ≥4 and duration under 3 months. Symptoms, serum thyroxine and TRAb, thyroid ultrasound, and orbital computed tomography formed the diagnostic basis. The sequenced template was RNA, covering the TCR beta CDR3 region. After a first-round RT-PCR with HTBI primers, a second-round multiplex PCR was run. TCRdb re-called the multiplex PCR reads through MiXCR, storing one row per CDR3 protein. The sample carries 150,000 to 200,000 distinct CDR3 sequences, 39% recorded once. The CDR3 totals 10 residues. V gave up 5 bases and J gave up 10 bases, with 9 bases separating them. Germline lookup yields CDR1 SNHLY and CDR2 FYNNEI. The entry originates in a study of Graves' ophthalmopathy and Graves' hyperthyroidism. Broader study findings: Forecasting of ophthalmopathy progression by the model achieved almost 71% sensitivity and around 77% specificity. In blood appeared most of the expanded thyroid clonotypes whose frequency exceeded 0.001.

The material sequenced was peripheral blood. This chain uses TRBV2 with TRBJ2-7, with D possibly TRBD2 on 5 matching bases. The TCR comes from a young man with Graves' ophthalmopathy. The CDR3 spells CASSQRSQYF. CDR3 bases: TGTGCCAGCAGTCAGCGGTCCCAGTACTTC.